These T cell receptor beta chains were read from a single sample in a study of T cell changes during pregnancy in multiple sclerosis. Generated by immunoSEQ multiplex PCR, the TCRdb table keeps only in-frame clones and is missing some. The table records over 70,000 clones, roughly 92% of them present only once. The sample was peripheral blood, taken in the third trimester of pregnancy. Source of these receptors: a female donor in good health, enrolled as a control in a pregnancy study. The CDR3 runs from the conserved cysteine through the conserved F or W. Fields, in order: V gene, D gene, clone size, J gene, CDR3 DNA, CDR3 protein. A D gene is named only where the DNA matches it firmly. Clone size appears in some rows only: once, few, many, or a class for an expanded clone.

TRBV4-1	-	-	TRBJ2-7	TGCGCCAGCAGCCAAGAGCCAGCCTACGAGCAGTACTTC	CASSQEPAYEQYF
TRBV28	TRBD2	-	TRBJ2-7	TGTGCCAGCAGCCTCGCGGCTAGCGGGGAGCAGTACTTC	CASSLAASGEQYF
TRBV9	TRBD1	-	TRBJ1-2	TGTGCCAGCAGCGTAAGGACAGGGGATCTAAACTATGGCTACACCTTC	CASSVRTGDLNYGYTF
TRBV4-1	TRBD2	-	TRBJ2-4	TGCGCCAGCGCGGGGGTTGGGTTCCTGGCCAAAAACATTCAGTACTTC	CASAGVGFLAKNIQYF
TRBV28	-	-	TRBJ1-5	TGTGCCAGCAGCCCCGGGTCCCGCATTAATCAGCCCCAGCATTTT	CASSPGSRINQPQHF
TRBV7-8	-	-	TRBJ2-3	TGTGCCAGCAGCTTAGATTTAGTCACGAATACGCAGTATTTT	CASSLDLVTNTQYF
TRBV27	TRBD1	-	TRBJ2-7	TGTGCCAGCAGTTACGTAGGCGGGACAGGGACCTACGAGCAGTACTTC	CASSYVGGTGTYEQYF
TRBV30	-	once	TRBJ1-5	TGTGCCTGGAGTGAGGGGTTCATGGGGCCCCAGCATTTT	CAWSEGFMGPQHF
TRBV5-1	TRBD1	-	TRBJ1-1	TGCGCCAGCAGCTTAGTGACAGGGTACACTGAAGCTTTCTTT	CASSLVTGYTEAFF
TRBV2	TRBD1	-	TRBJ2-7	TGTGCCACCACCGGGACAGGGTCCTACGAGCAGTACTTC	CATTGTGSYEQYF
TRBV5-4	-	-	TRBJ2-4	TGTGCCAGCAGCTTGGCCTTTCGGGGGTCCAAAAACATTCAGTACTTC	CASSLAFRGSKNIQYF
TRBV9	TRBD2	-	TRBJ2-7	TGTGCCAGCAGCTCTAATTGGGCTAGCGGGAGGAACGAGCAGTACTTC	CASSSNWASGRNEQYF
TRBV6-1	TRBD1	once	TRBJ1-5	TGTGCCAGCAGTGAAGCAGGGACAGGGGGTCAGCCCCAGCATTTT	CASSEAGTGGQPQHF
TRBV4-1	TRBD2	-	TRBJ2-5	TGCGCCAGCAGCCAAGTGGGTGAGCGGGGGGGGACCCAAGAGACCCAGTACTTC	CASSQVGERGGTQETQYF
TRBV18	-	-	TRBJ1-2	TGTGCCAGCTCACCAGGGGCAGACTATGGCTACACCTTC	CASSPGADYGYTF
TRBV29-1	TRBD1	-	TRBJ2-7	TGCAGCGTTGTACAGGGGCTCTCTACCTACGAGCAGTACTTC	CSVVQGLSTYEQYF
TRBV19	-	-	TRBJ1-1	TGTGCCAGTAGTATTACGGTGAACACTGAAGCTTTCTTT	CASSITVNTEAFF
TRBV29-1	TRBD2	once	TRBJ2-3	TGCAGCGTTGATGGGGGAGGGCCCACAGATACGCAGTATTTT	CSVDGGGPTDTQYF
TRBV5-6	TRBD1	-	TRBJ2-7	TGTGCCAGCAGCTCCCTTCCGGGACAGCGCTCCTACGAGCAGTACTTC	CASSSLPGQRSYEQYF
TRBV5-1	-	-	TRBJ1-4	TGCGCCAGAACCCTGACACCAACTAATGAAAAACTGTTTTTT	CARTLTPTNEKLFF
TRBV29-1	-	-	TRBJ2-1	TGCAGCGTTGAAGGTGTGCGGTCGCAGTTCTTC	CSVEGVRSQFF
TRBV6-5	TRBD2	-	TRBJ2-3	TGTGCCAGCAGCGAAACTAGCGGGGGCACAGATACGCAGTATTTT	CASSETSGGTDTQYF
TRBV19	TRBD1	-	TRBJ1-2	TGTGCCAGTAGTATTGGGGACAGGGGGCCTTATGGCTACACCTTC	CASSIGDRGPYGYTF
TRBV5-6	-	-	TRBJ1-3	TGTGCCAGCAGCTCAGGGATCTCTGGAAACACCATATATTTT	CASSSGISGNTIYF
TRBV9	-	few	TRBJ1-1	TGTGCCAGCAGCGTCCAGGGTGAGAACACTGAAGCTTTCTTT	CASSVQGENTEAFF
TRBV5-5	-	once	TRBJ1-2	TGTGCCAGCTCCTTTGCGGTTGATAGCTACACCTTC	CASSFAVDSYTF
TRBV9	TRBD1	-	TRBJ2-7	TGTGCCAGCAGCGACGGACAGGGGTACGAGCAGTACTTC	CASSDGQGYEQYF
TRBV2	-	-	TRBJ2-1	TGTGCCAGCAGATCCCGACAGGGAGGCTCCTACAATGAGCAGTTCTTC	CASRSRQGGSYNEQFF
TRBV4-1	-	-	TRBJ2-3	TGCGCCAGCAGCCAACGGGTAGCGACTAGCACAGATACGCAGTATTTT	CASSQRVATSTDTQYF
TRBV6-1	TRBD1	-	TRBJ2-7	TGTGCCAGCAGTGAGGTTGCAGGGGGCAACGAGCAGTACTTC	CASSEVAGGNEQYF
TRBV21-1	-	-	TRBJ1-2	TGTGCCAGCAGCAAAGCCAGGGGGTACTACACCTTC	CASSKARGYYTF
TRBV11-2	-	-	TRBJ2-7	TGTGCCAGCAGCTTAGCGGGGGGCCAAACCCGAGACTACGAGCAGTACTTC	CASSLAGGQTRDYEQYF
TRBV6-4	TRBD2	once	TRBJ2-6	TGTGCCAGCAGTGCCTTAGCGGGCTCTGGGGCCAACGTCCTGACTTTC	CASSALAGSGANVLTF
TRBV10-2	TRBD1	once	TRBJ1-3	TGCGCCAGCAGTGAGCAAGGGGGCGGTGGAAACACCATATATTTT	CASSEQGGGGNTIYF
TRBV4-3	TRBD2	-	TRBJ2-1	TGCGCCAGCAGCCAAGAGCCTACCCTCATAGCGGGAGCTAGGTACAATGAGCAGTTCTTC	CASSQEPTLIAGARYNEQFF
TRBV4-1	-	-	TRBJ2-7	TGCGCCAGCAGCCCACAACAGGGTCCCTACGAGCAGTACTTC	CASSPQQGPYEQYF
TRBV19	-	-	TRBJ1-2	TGTGCCAGTAGTATACCCAGGGGCAACTATGGCTACACCTTC	CASSIPRGNYGYTF
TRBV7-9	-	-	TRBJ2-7	TGTGCCAGCAGCTCCACGTGGGGACTCTACGAGCAGTACTTC	CASSSTWGLYEQYF
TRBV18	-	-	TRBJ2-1	TGTGCCAGCTCACGTAGGGGCGGTGAGCAGTTCTTC	CASSRRGGEQFF
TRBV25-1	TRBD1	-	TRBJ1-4	TGTGCCAGCAGTGAATATGCAGGGGGAGCTGAAAAACTGTTTTTT	CASSEYAGGAEKLFF
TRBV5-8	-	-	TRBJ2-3	TGTGCCAGCAGCTTGGCAGGAGGGAAGGGAGCAGATACGCAGTATTTT	CASSLAGGKGADTQYF
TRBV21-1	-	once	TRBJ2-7	TGTGCCAGCAGCAAAGCGGATTGGTGGAGGGTGTGGCACGAGCAGTACTTC	CASSKADWWRVWHEQYF
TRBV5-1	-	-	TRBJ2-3	TGCGCCAGCAGCGTCGGGGGACTCCTCACAGATACGCAGTATTTT	CASSVGGLLTDTQYF
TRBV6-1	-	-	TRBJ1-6	TGTGCCAGCAGTGACCCCCTGAGCTCCTATAATTCACCCCTCCACTTT	CASSDPLSSYNSPLHF
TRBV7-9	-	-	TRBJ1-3	TGTGCCAGCAGCTCTGACAGGAGCTCTGGAAACACCATATATTTT	CASSSDRSSGNTIYF
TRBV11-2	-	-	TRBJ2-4	TGTGCCAGCAGCTCAAGACTAGCCAAAAACATTCAGTACTTC	CASSSRLAKNIQYF
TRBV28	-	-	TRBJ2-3	TGTGCCAGCAGTCCGACACAGGGAAGTACAGATACGCAGTATTTT	CASSPTQGSTDTQYF
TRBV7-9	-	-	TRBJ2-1	TGTGCCAGCAGTGAACGGGGGGCGTGGAATGAGCAGTTCTTC	CASSERGAWNEQFF
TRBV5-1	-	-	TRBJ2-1	TGCGCCAGCAGCCCGACGCTAGTGAGGTCCTACAATGAGCAGTTCTTC	CASSPTLVRSYNEQFF
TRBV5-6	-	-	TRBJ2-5	TGTGCCAGCAGCTACCGAGGACAGTCCTATGAAGAGACCCAGTACTTC	CASSYRGQSYEETQYF
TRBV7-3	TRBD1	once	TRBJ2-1	TGTGCCAGCAGCCCAGGAGGACAGGGGAGGGATGAGCAGTTCTTC	CASSPGGQGRDEQFF
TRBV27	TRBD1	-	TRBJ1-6	TGTGCCAGCAGTCTTACCCCAGAGAGGGGGCGCATCAATTCACCCCTCCACTTT	CASSLTPERGRINSPLHF
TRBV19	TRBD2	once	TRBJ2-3	TGTGCCAGTGGAATTAGCGGGTGGACAGATACGCAGTATTTT	CASGISGWTDTQYF
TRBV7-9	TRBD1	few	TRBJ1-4	TGTGCCAGCAGACGGACAGGTCCTAATGAAAAACTGTTTTTT	CASRRTGPNEKLFF
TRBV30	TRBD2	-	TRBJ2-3	TGTGCCTGGAGTGGGCTAGCGGACACAGATACGCAGTATTTT	CAWSGLADTDTQYF
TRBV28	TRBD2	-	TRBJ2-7	TGTGCCAGCAGTTTTCCAATAGCGGGAGGGCCCCGCGAGCAGTACTTC	CASSFPIAGGPREQYF
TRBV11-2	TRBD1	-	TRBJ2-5	TGTGCCAGCAGCCTGGACAGGGGAGAGACCCAGTACTTC	CASSLDRGETQYF
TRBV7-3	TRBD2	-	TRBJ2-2	TGTGCCAGCAGCTTAAAGGGGCGGGGGGTGTGGGCCGAGGAGACCGGGGAGCTGTTTTTT	CASSLKGRGVWAEETGELFF
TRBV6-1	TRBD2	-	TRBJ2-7	TGTGCCAGCAACAAGGGACTAGCGGAATACGAGCAGTACTTC	CASNKGLAEYEQYF
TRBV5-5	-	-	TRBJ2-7	TGTGCCAGCAGCTTAACCCCGGGAAGCTCCTACGAGCAGTACTTC	CASSLTPGSSYEQYF